The 23 T cell receptor beta chains below all came from one sample that was sequenced in a study of T cell repertoires in cytomegalovirus infection. In TCRdb, the reads were re-called with MiXCR into one record per CDR3 protein. Of around 200,000 distinct CDR3 sequences in the sample, about 17% are singletons; the top ten hold around 25%. What was sequenced was CD8+ T cells from PBMCs. The receptor source for this set is a human donor in good health (CMV status not recorded). Some clones in this sample may be carry-over from other donors' samples.

This sequence joins TRBV10-3 and TRBJ2-3; no clear D. Per germline, CDR1 ENHRY and CDR2 SYGVKD. Between the trimmed V and J ends, which lost 2 bases and 0 bases, there was a span of 15 bases. The CDR3 is 17 residues long. The DNA of the CDR3 is TGTGCCATCAGTGAGCCTACCCGGGCGGCAAGCACAGATACGCAGTATTTT. Translation: CAISEPTRAASTDTQYF.

There are a few counts of this clonotype. J is TRBJ2-1 and V is TRBV28; D is undetermined. The CDR3 extends over 16 amino acids. Looked up from germline, CDR1 is MDHEN and CDR2 is SYDVKM. V was shortened by 5 bases and J by 7 bases, with 21 bases between the two germline ends. CDR3 in DNA: TGTGCCAGCAGTCCCCCGGAGCTATTACTGGGGAATGAGCAGTTCTTC. Its protein is CASSPPELLLGNEQFF.

The chain carries TRBV6-5 and TRBJ2-7, with unresolved D. Germline V gene data show CDR1 as MNHEY and CDR2 as SVGAGI. The CDR3 length is 13 residues. The ends were cut back, 0 bases at V and 2 bases at J, with 5 bases in the middle. The CDR3 sequence: CASSYSGPYEQYF. The DNA of the CDR3 is TGTGCCAGCAGTTACTCGGGCCCCTACGAGCAGTACTTC.

This clonotype turned up a few times. This chain uses TRBV7-9 with TRBJ2-2; a weak D match, TRBD2 (6 bases). The CDR3 is 13 amino acids. Germline CDR1 SEHNR, CDR2 FQNEAQ (reference sequence). With 3 bases removed from V and 6 bases from J, the gap between germline ends came to 8 bases. The CDR3 spells CASSFGGAGELFF. The CDR3 region has the DNA TGTGCCAGCAGCTTTGGAGGGGCCGGGGAGCTGTTTTTT.

This clonotype was observed a few times. The CDR3 DNA reads as TGTGCCAGCAGCTTAGGGTCAGGGCATAGCAATCAGCCCCAGCATTTT. Translated: CASSLGSGHSNQPQHF. This sequence joins TRBV7-8 and TRBJ1-5; D possibly corresponds to TRBD1 (5 bases). The CDR3 has 16 residues. In germline, CDR1 is SGHVS, CDR2 FQNEAQ. V was clipped by 1 base and J by 0 bases, with 10 bases between them.

This CDR3 is CASSYGAGNYGYTF. The DNA of the CDR3 is TGTGCCAGCAGTTACGGGGCAGGGAACTATGGCTACACCTTC. The chain joins TRBV6-2 or TRBV6-3 to TRBJ1-2; tentatively, D is TRBD1 (5 bases). V was trimmed by 2 bases and J by 2 bases, leaving 9 bases between them. The germline gives CDR1 MNHEY, CDR2 SVGEGT. The CDR3 is 14 residues long.

V usage is TRBV6-6 and J usage is TRBJ1-1, with D unresolved. Germline V CDR1 and CDR2: MNHNY, SVGAGI (reference sequence). V shed 7 bases and J shed 3 bases, with 12 bases lying between them. There are 13 residues in the CDR3. The chain's CDR3 is CASTRSRDTEAFF. The CDR3 nucleotides read TGTGCCAGCACCCGTTCGAGGGACACTGAAGCTTTCTTT.

This clonotype was counted many times. This chain connects TRBV4-1 to TRBJ1-2; no definite D call. The CDR3 has 16 residues. V dropped 4 bases and J dropped 4 bases, with 19 bases sitting between them. Germline CDR1 reads MGHRA; CDR2 reads YSYEKL. The CDR3, as DNA: TGCGCCAGCAGCCCGACCCATTTTGAGGATGGCTATGGCTACACCTTC. It yields the protein CASSPTHFEDGYGYTF.

The table lists this clonotype with a few counts. The rearrangement links TRBV27 to TRBJ1-1, with 8 bases that match TRBD1. J lost 5 bases, V lost 5 bases, and 7 bases had no gene match. The CDR3 contains 14 residues. Germline V gene data show CDR1 as MNHEY and CDR2 as SMNVEV (reference sequence). This chain's CDR3 is CASSATGGRTEAFF. CDR3 in DNA: TGTGCCAGCAGTGCTACAGGGGGGAGAACTGAAGCTTTCTTT.

A single count supports this clonotype. The chain has TRBV7-6 and TRBJ2-7; a weak D match, TRBD2 (5 bases). Looked up from germline, CDR1 is SGHVS and CDR2 is FNYEAQ. The length of the CDR3 is 13 residues. Trimming shortened V by 3 bases and J by 6 bases, and 12 bases separated the two germline ends. The CDR3 loop reads CASSFTAAAEQYF. The CDR3 bases are TGTGCCAGCAGCTTCACAGCGGCGGCCGAGCAGTACTTC.

V gene TRBV7-9 combines with J gene TRBJ2-7; no firm D call. V lost 2 bases and J lost 7, with 12 bases in between. The CDR3 has 13 amino acids. The germline V gene encodes CDR1 SEHNR and CDR2 FQNEAQ (reference sequence). The chain's CDR3 is CASSLQALEEQYF. The CDR3 DNA reads TGTGCCAGCAGCTTACAGGCCCTAGAAGAGCAGTACTTC.

The rearrangement uses TRBV7-2 and TRBJ2-5, with 7 bases aligning to TRBD1. Looked up from germline, CDR1 is SGHTA and CDR2 is FQGNSA. The CDR3 extends over 14 amino acids. V trimming: 4 bases; J trimming: 5 bases; junction bases outside the gene matches: 7. CDR3 bases: TGTGCCAGCAGCTCCAGACAGGGTGGGGAGACCCAGTACTTC. Translated: CASSSRQGGETQYF. Drawing the rest from reference TRBV7-2 and TRBJ2-5, the complete variable domain is GAGVSQSPSNKVTEKGKDVELRCDPISGHTALYWYRQSLGQGLEFLIYFQGNSAPDKSGLPSDRFSAERTGGSVSTLTIQRTQQEDSAVYLCASSSRQGGETQYFGPGTRLLVL.

The chain links TRBV9 to TRBJ2-2; TRBD1 is a possible D gene (6 bases). Germline CDR1 and CDR2: SGDLS and YYNGEE. This CDR3 is built from 12 residues. Trimming left V 4 bases short and J 13 bases short, with 14 bases between. For the CDR3, the DNA is TGTGCCAGCAGCCGACAGGCCCCTGGGCTGTTTTTT. Its protein product is CASSRQAPGLFF.

The chain links TRBV7-3 to TRBJ2-1; 10 bases are shared with TRBD2. The CDR3 has 15 residues. Trimming removed 5 bases from V and 7 bases from J; junction bases left unmatched: 8. Germline V CDR1 and CDR2: SGHTA, FQGTGA. The CDR3 loop is CASSLSAGGQNEQFF. The CDR3 bases are TGTGCCAGCAGCCTATCAGCGGGGGGGCAAAATGAGCAGTTCTTC.

This clonotype occurred a few times. This chain uses TRBV6-2 or TRBV6-3 with TRBJ2-3; 10 bases map to TRBD2. The V gene end was trimmed by 4 bases and the J gene end by 1 base; junction bases not matched to a gene: 5. CDR3 length equals 16 residues. CDR1 and CDR2 from the germline V gene are MNHEY and SVGEGT. The CDR3 spells CASSSKLAGRTDTQYF. Here the CDR3 DNA reads TGTGCCAGCAGTTCGAAACTAGCGGGACGCACAGATACGCAGTATTTT.

The CDR3 reads CASSLTSSEQYF. CDR3 bases: TGTGCCAGCAGCTTGACTAGTTCCGAGCAGTACTTC. The V and J genes are TRBV7-8 and TRBJ2-7, with D possibly TRBD2 on 6 matching bases. Trimming removed 3 bases from V and 6 bases from J, with 9 bases in between. The germline CDR1 and CDR2 sequences are SGHVS and FQNEAQ. The CDR3 loop spans 12 amino acids.

This sequence joins TRBV7-6 and TRBJ1-3; TRBD1 matches 8 bases. Germline V gene sequence: CDR1 SGHVS, CDR2 FNYEAQ. The V segment lost 4 bases and the J segment 0 bases; nucleotides outside the gene matches: 8. The CDR3 sequence is 17 residues long. CDR3: CASSSSGTGYSGNTIYF. The DNA of the CDR3 is TGTGCCAGCAGCTCTTCCGGGACAGGATACTCTGGAAACACCATATATTTT.

This clonotype has just a few counts. This chain uses TRBV3-1 with TRBJ2-1; D possibly corresponds to TRBD1 (5 bases). CDR1 is LGHDT and CDR2 is YNNKEL in the germline V gene (reference sequence). This CDR3 has 15 amino acids. V lost 6 bases, J lost 6 bases, and 18 bases lay in between. CDR3: CASSHFPHGANEQFF. CDR3 in DNA: TGTGCCAGCAGTCATTTTCCACATGGGGCCAATGAGCAGTTCTTC.

V and J are TRBV12-3 or TRBV12-4 and TRBJ1-1; D may be TRBD1 (6 bases). This CDR3 spans 16 amino acids. The V end was cut by 4 bases, the J end by 2 bases, with 17 bases between. DNA for the CDR3: TGTGCCAGCAGTTCCCAAAGCGAAGGGGGAAACACTGAAGCTTTCTTT. Protein sequence: CASSSQSEGGNTEAFF.

The V gene is TRBV20-1, the J gene TRBJ1-5, with D perhaps TRBD1 (5 bases). The CDR3 consists of 15 residues. The germline V and J ends were trimmed by 0 bases and 1 base, with 10 bases remaining between them. Germline V gene lookup returns CDR1 DFQATT and CDR2 SNEGSKA (reference sequence). The CDR3: CSARDLQESNQPQHF. The CDR3 DNA reads as TGCAGTGCTAGAGATCTACAGGAAAGCAATCAGCCCCAGCATTTT.

In its sample, this clonotype was seen a few times. This sequence joins TRBV7-9 and TRBJ1-4, with 9 nucleotides matching TRBD1. The junction had 10 bases not matched to a gene; V was cut back by 0 bases and J by 8 bases. This CDR3 region has 17 residues. Germline lookup yields CDR1 SEHNR and CDR2 FQNEAQ (reference sequence). The CDR3 is CASSLATTGQGREKLFF. In DNA, the CDR3 is TGTGCCAGCAGCTTAGCGACAACGGGACAGGGACGAGAAAAACTGTTTTTT.

The chain links TRBV10-3 to TRBJ1-2; a possible D gene is TRBD1 (6 bases). This CDR3 spans 15 amino acids. Trimming removed 7 bases at V and 3 bases at J, with 18 bases between. Germline assignment: CDR1 ENHRY and CDR2 SYGVKD. The CDR3 DNA follows: TGTGCCATCAACTTACAGGACAGCCCCTACTATGGCTACACCTTC. Its protein is CAINLQDSPYYGYTF.

The chain couples TRBV14 to TRBJ1-6; D not resolved. Trimming cost V 0 bases and J 8 bases, with 17 bases left between them. The CDR3 is 17 amino acids. Germline-derived CDR1 and CDR2 are SGHDN and FVKESK. CDR3 nucleotide sequence: TGTGCCAGCAGCCAAGATCTTACGGAAAAGGAATATTCACCCCTCCACTTT. As protein: CASSQDLTEKEYSPLHF.